This T cell receptor beta chain appears in the sequencing data of a study of tumor and adjacent non-tumor tissue in lung cancer. CDR3 length: 15 residues. V was cut by 0 bases and J by 5 bases, with 13 bases left in between. Germline-derived CDR1 and CDR2 are SGHNT and YENEEA. RNA was extracted from bulk tissue without any cell sorting. Newly diagnosed lung cancer patients had thoracic surgery in China, August–November 2014, without prior chemotherapy. Three rounds of nested PCR, following a modified ARM-PCR protocol, produced the TCRbeta library. TCRdb used MiXCR to reprocess the multiplex PCR reads, holding one entry per CDR3 protein. The table shows 200,000 or so distinct CDR3 sequences, with roughly 70% occurring only once.

The chain links TRBV11-3 to TRBJ1-1; D unresolved. Sequencing used lung tumor tissue. The receptor's source is a man in his 60s with non-small cell lung cancer. CDR3 sequence: CASSLDSWGNTEAFF. The CDR3 coding sequence is TGTGCCAGCAGCTTAGACTCATGGGGAAATACTGAAGCTTTCTTT.